The 3 T cell receptor beta chains below were found in one sample sequenced in a study of cytomegalovirus exposure and HLA in healthy donors. Vbeta (60) and Jbeta (13) primers were used in the PCR. Sequencing was performed with immunoSEQ multiplex PCR; in TCRdb, only in-frame clones are kept and a portion is missing. The sample has 150,000 or so clones, approximately 81% seen once. The sample was PBMCs. The receptor source for this set is a male donor in good health and CMV-seronegative.

The rearrangement uses TRBV11-1 and TRBJ2-1; D is unresolved. V lost 3 bases to trimming and J lost 3 bases, with 9 bases between them. The CDR3 totals 14 residues. Looked up from germline, CDR1 is SGHAT and CDR2 is FQDESV (reference sequence). CDR3 sequence reads: CASSLRHGYNEQFF. The CDR3 bases are TGTGCCAGCAGCTTGCGACACGGCTACAATGAGCAGTTCTTC.

A few counts support this clone. The chain links TRBV7-3 to TRBJ2-3, with TRBD2 matching over 9 bases. CDR3 length: 15 residues. CDR1 is SGHTA, CDR2 FQGTGA, per germline. The ends lost 3 bases at V and 0 bases at J; junction bases unmatched: 1. CDR3: CASSLTSGSTDTQYF. The CDR3 DNA sequence: TGTGCCAGCAGCTTGACTAGCGGTAGCACAGATACGCAGTATTTT.

With regard to this clone: At one boundary the junction diverges from the germline segment, which might be a read error. The chain is built from TRBV7-9 and TRBJ1-1; possible D gene TRBD1, 6 bases. The germline V gene has CDR1 SEHNR and CDR2 FQNEAQ (reference sequence). The CDR3 runs 14 residues. CDR3 sequence reads: CSSSTVQGRSEAFF. Here the CDR3 DNA reads TGTTCCAGCAGCACCGTACAGGGAAGATCTGAAGCTTTCTTT. The variable domain in full, completed from reference TRBV7-9 and TRBJ1-1, reads DTGVSQNPRHKITKRGQNVTFRCDPISEHNRLYWYRQTLGQGPEFLTYFQNEAQLEKSRLLSDRFSAERPKGSFSTLEIQRTEQGDSAMYLCSSSTVQGRSEAFFGQGTRLTVV.